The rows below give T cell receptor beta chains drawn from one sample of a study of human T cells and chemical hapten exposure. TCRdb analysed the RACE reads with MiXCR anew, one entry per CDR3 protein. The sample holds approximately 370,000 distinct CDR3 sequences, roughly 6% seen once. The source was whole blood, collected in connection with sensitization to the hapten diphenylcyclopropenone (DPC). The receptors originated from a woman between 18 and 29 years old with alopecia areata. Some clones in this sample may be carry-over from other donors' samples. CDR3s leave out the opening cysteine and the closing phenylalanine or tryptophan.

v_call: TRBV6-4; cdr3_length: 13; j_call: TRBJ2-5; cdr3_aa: ASRESGTVQETQY
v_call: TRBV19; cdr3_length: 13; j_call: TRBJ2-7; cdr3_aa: ASSIDGSLGQHEY
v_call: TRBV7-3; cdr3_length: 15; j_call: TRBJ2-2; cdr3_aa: ASSDPTQVYSTGELF
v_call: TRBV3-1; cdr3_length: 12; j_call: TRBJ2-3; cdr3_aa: ASSPTGIADTQY
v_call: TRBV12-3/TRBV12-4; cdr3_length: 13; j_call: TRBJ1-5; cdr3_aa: ASSRSATSNQPQH
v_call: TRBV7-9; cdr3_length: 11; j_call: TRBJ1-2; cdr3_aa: ASSLDLNYGYT
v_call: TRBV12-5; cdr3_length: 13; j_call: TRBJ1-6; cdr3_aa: ASGFSGQRNSPLH
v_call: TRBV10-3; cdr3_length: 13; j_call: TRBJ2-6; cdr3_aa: AITGDLSGANVLT
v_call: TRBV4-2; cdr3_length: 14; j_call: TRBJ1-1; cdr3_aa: ASSQDWWQGNTEAF
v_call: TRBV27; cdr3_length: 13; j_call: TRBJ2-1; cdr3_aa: ASSPVRSSYNEQF
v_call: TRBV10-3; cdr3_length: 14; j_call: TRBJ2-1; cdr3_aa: AISGLSGGPDNEQF